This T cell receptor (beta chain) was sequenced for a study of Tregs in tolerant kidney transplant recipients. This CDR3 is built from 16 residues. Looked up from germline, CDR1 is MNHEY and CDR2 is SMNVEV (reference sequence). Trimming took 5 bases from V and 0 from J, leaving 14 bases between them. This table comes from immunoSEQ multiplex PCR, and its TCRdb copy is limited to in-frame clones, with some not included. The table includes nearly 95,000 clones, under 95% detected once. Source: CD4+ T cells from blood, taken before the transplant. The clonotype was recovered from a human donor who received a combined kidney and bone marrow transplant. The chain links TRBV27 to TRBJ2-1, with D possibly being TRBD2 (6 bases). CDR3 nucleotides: TGTGCCAGCAGTCAAGTATCTAGCGTCTCCTACAATGAGCAGTTCTTC. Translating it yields CASSQVSSVSYNEQFF.